This T cell receptor (beta chain) came from a study of read filtering for tumor transcriptome and immune sequencing (dated by TCRdb to between 2020 and 2021). Regarding the complete study: The cohort was composed of 17 male and 14 female patients, with a mean age of approximately 66 years and an age range of roughly 45 to 85. Per sample, about 4 to 11 million TCR-region mapped reads were obtained with IR-seq, compared with only about 85 to 1,400 with RNA-seq. After DNase treatment, whole-transcriptome libraries were prepared using the TruSeq RNA Access Library Prep Kit. Under revised international staging, about eight patients fell into R-ISS I, more than 15 into R-ISS II and roughly 7 into R-ISS III. A main aim was a read-filtering strategy for immune repertoire data, specifically whether clonotypes supported by a single read should be removed. Using the same bone marrow samples, the study compared TCR repertoires obtained by targeted immune repertoire sequencing with those obtained by bulk whole-transcriptome sequencing.

The Immunoverse kit was used to build TCR libraries from roughly 370 ng RNA, with molecular barcoded adaptors covering alpha/delta and beta/gamma chains. The same RNA used for transcriptome sequencing was used for TCR library preparation. Sequencing of the TCR libraries was done on an Illumina HiSeq 4000 with 2 x 150 cycles. In the original analysis: With MiXCR, TCR reads were aligned to human V, D, J and C references and assembled into CDR3 clonotypes, with quality filtering and error correction included. The tcR package in R was used to analyze clonotype counts and gene usage diversity. For inspection of raw mapping reads, RNA-seq reads were mapped by STAR aligner version 2.5.3a onto GRCh37 of the human genome. To test the effect of sequencing depth on detected clonotypes, IR-seq fastq files were randomly downsampled using Seqtk 1.3. Using fastp at Q25 and MiXCR, TCRdb reprocessed the public reads and kept productive beta chains. Under each unique CDR3 protein, matching rows form one entry showing the most common genes and DNA. For this entry, the V and J calls and clone size follow TCRdb and not the study's own pipeline. The sample table contains around 65,000 distinct CDR3 sequences; only one count was recorded for 15% to 20% of them. Roughly a tenth of the sample is taken by the ten largest.

From cysteine to phenylalanine, the CDR3 is 16 amino acids long. Only CDR3 DNA is held: 48 bases, read in frame from base 1. CDR1 and CDR2 are read off the germline V gene as SGHTA and FQGNSA. V is reduced by 3 bases and J by 5 bases, leaving a spacing of 20 bases between them. Bone marrow was sampled from every patient at the time of active disease. Isolation of bone marrow mononuclear cells was performed by Ficoll-Hypaque density gradient centrifugation. CD138-negative cells were obtained by negative selection after labeling with CD138 magnetic microbeads on a MACS separator, removing myeloma plasma cells. Flow cytometry on an Attune NxT with CD138 antibodies was used to check the purity of the isolated cells. Total RNA was extracted using TRIzol reagent and was quantified on a NanoDrop spectrophotometer. Paired RNA-seq and IR-seq were performed on each patient's CD138-negative bone marrow sample.

Overall study results and their limits: Single-read clonotypes made up roughly four fifths of clonotypes but roughly 3.2% of total reads in IR-seq, and 70% to 75% of clonotypes and roughly 45% of reads in RNA-seq. The sorted CD138-negative fraction was not purified T cells but a mixed bone marrow immune population. Removing single-read clonotypes increased the correlation between IR-seq and RNA-seq shared clonotype proportions. Compared with RNA-seq, IR-seq captured clonotypes at much higher depth and more reliably, and a smaller IR-seq throughput was enough to identify most shared clonotypes.

In its sample, this clonotype was seen many times. The target of this receptor is not known. No base-level quality is on record; no much larger clone is a single base apart. The sequencing input was a population of CD138-negative cells sorted from bone marrow. The label giving this sample's cell subset or site can be read as: bone marrow mononuclear cells depleted of CD138+ plasma/myeloma cells by negative magnetic selection. The chain employs TRBV7-2 and TRBJ2-7; the D gene is perhaps TRBD1, on 6 matching bases. This TCR was recovered from a donor aged 40 or over with multiple myeloma. Here is the DNA: TGTGCCAGCAGCTTTCTGGCCTCAGGGGAAAGTGACGAGCAGTACTTC. Its translation reads: CASSFLASGESDEQYF.